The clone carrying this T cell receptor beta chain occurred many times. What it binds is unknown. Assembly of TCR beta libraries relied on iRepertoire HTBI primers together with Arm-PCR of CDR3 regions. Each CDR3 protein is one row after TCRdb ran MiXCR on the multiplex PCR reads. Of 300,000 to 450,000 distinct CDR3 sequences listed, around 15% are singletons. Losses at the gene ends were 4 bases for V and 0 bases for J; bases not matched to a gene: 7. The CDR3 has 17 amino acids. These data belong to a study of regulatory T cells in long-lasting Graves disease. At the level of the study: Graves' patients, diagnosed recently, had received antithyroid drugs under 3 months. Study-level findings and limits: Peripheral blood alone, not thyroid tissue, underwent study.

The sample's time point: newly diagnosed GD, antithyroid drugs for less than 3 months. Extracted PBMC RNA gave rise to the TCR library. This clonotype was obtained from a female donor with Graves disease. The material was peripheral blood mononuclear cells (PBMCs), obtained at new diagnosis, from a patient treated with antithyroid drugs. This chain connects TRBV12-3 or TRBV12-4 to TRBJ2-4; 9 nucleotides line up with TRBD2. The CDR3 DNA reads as TGTGCCAGCAGTTCGCCGACTAGCGGCCTAGCCAAAAACATTCAGTACTTC. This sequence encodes CASSSPTSGLAKNIQYF.